A single sample is the source of the 27 T cell receptor beta chains below, sequenced in a study of OX40 agonist ivuxolimab in advanced cancers. The data were produced by immunoSEQ multiplex PCR, yet TCRdb's version contains in-frame clones alone and is incomplete. There are about 36,000 clones in the sample; 70% to 80% occur only once, and roughly a fifth lies in the top ten. The sequenced sample was CD4+ or CD8+ T cells sorted from blood, obtained in a trial of the OX40 agonist ivuxolimab. The receptors stem from an adult with an advanced solid tumor such as melanoma, head and neck, liver or kidney cancer.

This clone has just one count. The CDR3: CASSVGAATIYGYTF. DNA for the CDR3: TGTGCCAGCAGCGTAGGGGCAGCCACAATATATGGCTACACCTTC. This sequence joins TRBV9 and TRBJ1-2; D gene unclear. This CDR3 has 15 amino acids. Germline V gene data show CDR1 as SGDLS and CDR2 as YYNGEE. V was pared by 0 bases and J by 5 bases, with 14 bases between.

Only one count was recorded for this clone. This chain uses TRBV7-2 with TRBJ1-6; no definite D call. This CDR3 contains 15 residues. The germline V gene encodes CDR1 SGHTA and CDR2 FQGNSA. Trimming stripped 1 base from V and 4 bases from J, with 8 bases between. CDR3 in DNA: TGTGCCAGCAGCTTAGGACAATTATATAATTCACCCCTCCACTTT. This sequence encodes CASSLGQLYNSPLHF.

The chain couples TRBV27 to TRBJ2-3, with no clear D. Germline CDR1 is MNHEY and CDR2 is SMNVEV (reference sequence). Deletions cut 6 bases from V and 3 bases from J, with 13 bases between. The CDR3 length is 14 residues. The CDR3 reads CASRALMGTDTQYF. DNA for the CDR3: TGTGCCAGCAGGGCTTTGATGGGGACAGATACGCAGTATTTT.

This clone showed up just a few times. The CDR3 loop is CASSPRTGWEQYF. The CDR3 bases are TGTGCCAGCAGCCCCAGGACGGGCTGGGAGCAGTACTTC. This sequence joins TRBV7-9 and TRBJ2-7; D gene ambiguous. CDR1 and CDR2 from the germline V gene are SEHNR and FQNEAQ (reference sequence). The V end was cut by 5 bases, the J end by 7 bases, with 15 bases between. The CDR3 length is 13 residues.

V usage is TRBV7-9 and J usage is TRBJ2-3; D not certain. The V end was cut by 1 base, the J end by 0 bases, with 11 bases between. Germline V CDR1 and CDR2: SEHNR, FQNEAQ (reference sequence). The CDR3 sequence is 16 residues long. The CDR3 nucleotides read TGTGCCAGCAGCTTAGTGGCAGCTTCAAGCACAGATACGCAGTATTTT. It specifies CASSLVAASSTDTQYF.

In this sample, this clone turned up a few times. This chain links TRBV5-4 with TRBJ2-2; weak D call: TRBD1 (6 bases). The CDR3 runs to 16 residues. Per germline, CDR1 SGHNT and CDR2 YYREEE (reference sequence). The V gene lost 3 bases and the J gene lost 0 bases, with 12 bases spanning the gap. CDR3 nucleotide sequence: TGTGCCAGCAGCTCCGGGACACCGGCGAACACCGGGGAGCTGTTTTTT. This translates into CASSSGTPANTGELFF.

The rearrangement joins TRBV6-5 to TRBJ1-1, with D unclear. Germline V gives CDR1 MNHEY, CDR2 SVGAGI. CDR3 size: 13 residues. V was clipped by 2 bases and J by 6 bases, with 10 bases between them. CDR3 DNA sequence: TGTGCCAGCAGTTACGAGGGTAAGGCTGAAGCTTTCTTT. It translates to CASSYEGKAEAFF.

The CDR3 sequence is CASSLESGGTEAFF. DNA for the CDR3: TGTGCCAGCAGCTTAGAATCGGGGGGCACTGAAGCTTTCTTT. The rearrangement joins TRBV11-2 to TRBJ1-1; possible D gene TRBD1, 5 bases. The CDR3 covers 14 residues. Trimming left V 0 bases short and J 4 bases short, with 9 bases between. From germline, CDR1 is SGHAT and CDR2 FQNNGV.

Judged by abundance, this clone is medium-sized. This CDR3 reads CASSSTGAEQYF. CDR3 in DNA: TGTGCCAGCAGTTCCACAGGGGCCGAGCAGTACTTC. This chain links TRBV28 with TRBJ2-7; 7 positions agree with TRBD1. J gave up 6 bases and V 4 bases, and 3 bases lay outside the gene matches. The CDR3 has 12 residues. Germline CDR1 MDHEN, CDR2 SYDVKM. Filled out from reference TRBV28 and TRBJ2-7, the complete variable domain reads DVKVTQSSRYLVKRTGEKVFLECVQDMDHENMFWYRQDPGLGLRLIYFSYDVKMKEKGDIPEGYSVSREKKERFSLILESASTNQTSMYLCASSSTGAEQYFGPGTRLTVT.

The rearrangement links TRBV6-5 to TRBJ2-2, with D possibly TRBD1 on 7 matching bases. The CDR3 has 15 residues. Trimming shortened V by 1 base and J by 4 bases, and 10 bases separated the two germline ends. Germline V CDR1 and CDR2: MNHEY, SVGAGI. The CDR3 here is CASSYYRGGTGELFF. CDR3 bases: TGTGCCAGCAGTTACTACAGGGGAGGCACCGGGGAGCTGTTTTTT.

This chain connects TRBV7-9 to TRBJ2-1, with 11 positions matching TRBD1. CDR1 and CDR2 (germline): SEHNR, FQNEAQ (reference sequence). The CDR3 is 15 amino acids. The J segment lost 4 bases and the V segment lost 2 bases, leaving 1 base of the junction unmatched. DNA of the CDR3: TGTGCCAGCAGCTTAAGGGACAGGGGGTACAATGAGCAGTTCTTC. This translates into CASSLRDRGYNEQFF.

The chain joins TRBV16 to TRBJ2-7; TRBD1 aligns across 7 bases. From germline, CDR1 is KGHSY and CDR2 FQNENV. J was trimmed by 2 bases and V by 0 bases; bases with no gene match: 4. CDR3 length: 15 residues. In nucleotides, the CDR3 is TGTGCCAGCAGCCAATCGGGGGACAGTGCCTACGAGCAGTACTTC. This gives the protein CASSQSGDSAYEQYF.

V gene TRBV5-5 combines with J gene TRBJ2-3; 7 bases align to TRBD1. This CDR3 has 15 residues. Germline V gene data show CDR1 as SGHKS and CDR2 as YYEKEE (reference sequence). Losses at the gene ends were 5 bases for V and 2 bases for J; bases not matched to a gene: 8. The DNA of the CDR3 is TGTGCCAGCAGTTGGTCGGGACAGTTCACAGATACGCAGTATTTT. Protein product: CASSWSGQFTDTQYF. The full variable domain, with the rest looked up from reference TRBV5-5 and TRBJ2-3, is DAGVTQSPTHLIKTRGQQVTLRCSPISGHKSVSWYQQVLGQGPQFIFQYYEKEERGRGNFPDRFSARQFPNYSSELNVNALLLGDSALYLCASSWSGQFTDTQYFGPGTRLTVL.

As concerns this clone: The sample carries other DNA sequences with the same CDR3. Here the CDR3 DNA reads TGCGCCAGCAGCCAGGGGGACATGGGGGTATACGAGCAGTACTTC. Protein sequence: CASSQGDMGVYEQYF. The gene calls are TRBV4-3 and TRBJ2-7; a weak D match, TRBD1 (6 bases). The length of the CDR3 is 15 residues. Germline V gene lookup returns CDR1 LGHNA and CDR2 YSLEER. The V gene lost 3 bases and the J gene lost 4 bases, with 16 bases spanning the gap.

Here the CDR3 reads CASSLTRNTQYF. CDR3 coding DNA: TGTGCCAGCAGTTTAACCAGGAATACGCAGTATTTT. The rearrangement joins TRBV27 to TRBJ2-3; D gene uncertain. Between the trimmed V and J ends, which lost 2 bases and 7 bases, there was a span of 7 bases. The CDR3 extends over 12 amino acids. The V gene's germline CDR1 is MNHEY and CDR2 SMNVEV (reference sequence).

The chain has TRBV9 and TRBJ1-2, with D unclear. The germline V gene has CDR1 SGDLS and CDR2 YYNGEE. The V and J ends lost 0 bases and 4 bases respectively, with 13 bases between them. The length of the CDR3 is 15 residues. CDR3 residues: CASSVDAGVGYGYTF. CDR3 sequence (DNA): TGTGCCAGCAGCGTAGATGCCGGGGTCGGCTATGGCTACACCTTC. Using reference TRBV9 and TRBJ1-2 for the parts outside the CDR3, the full variable domain is DSGVTQTPKHLITATGQRVTLRCSPRSGDLSVYWYQQSLDQGLQFLIQYYNGEERAKGNILERFSAQQFPDLHSELNLSSLELGDSALYFCASSVDAGVGYGYTFGSGTRLTVV.

This chain connects TRBV28 to TRBJ1-3, with 7 bases identical to TRBD1. The V segment lost 8 bases and the J segment 0 bases; nucleotides outside the gene matches: 22. This CDR3 has 20 amino acids. From germline, CDR1 is MDHEN and CDR2 SYDVKM. This CDR3 is CASSRYRHRGVYDSGNTIYF. DNA of the CDR3: TGTGCCAGCTCTCGTTACCGGCACAGGGGCGTTTATGACTCTGGAAACACCATATATTTT.

The J gene is TRBJ2-4, the V gene TRBV6-6; D perhaps matches TRBD2 (5 bases). The length of the CDR3 is 14 residues. V was clipped by 2 bases and J by 8 bases, with 13 bases between them. Germline CDR1 and CDR2: MNHNY and SVGAGI (reference sequence). CDR3 DNA: TGTGCCAGCAGTTACCCGTCTCTCGGGGACATTCAGTACTTC. It encodes CASSYPSLGDIQYF.

The chain uses TRBV27 and TRBJ2-5; no clear D gene. Trimming removed 5 bases from V and 5 bases from J, with 15 bases in between. This CDR3 spans 14 amino acids. CDR1 and CDR2 (germline): MNHEY, SMNVEV (reference sequence). The CDR3 region is CASSRPGEFETQYF. Written as DNA, the CDR3 is TGTGCCAGCAGTCGCCCAGGAGAATTTGAGACCCAGTACTTC.

The CDR3 reads CASSAISGRGYNEQFF. DNA of the CDR3: TGTGCCAGCAGTGCCATTAGCGGGAGGGGCTACAATGAGCAGTTCTTC. The chain has TRBV6-4 and TRBJ2-1; TRBD2 agrees at 11 bases. CDR1 is MRHNA and CDR2 is SNTAGT in the germline V gene. Losses at the gene ends were 4 bases for V and 3 bases for J; bases not matched to a gene: 5. This CDR3 comprises 16 residues.

The V and J genes are TRBV7-8 and TRBJ1-5, with a possible D match to TRBD1 (6 bases). The CDR3 has 13 residues. Between the trimmed V and J ends, which lost 7 bases and 6 bases, there was a span of 13 bases. Germline CDR1 reads SGHVS; CDR2 reads FQNEAQ. CDR3 sequence reads: CASTGGASQPQHF. The CDR3 DNA reads as TGTGCCAGCACGGGGGGGGCAAGTCAGCCCCAGCATTTT.

V and J are TRBV29-1 and TRBJ2-1; 9 positions match TRBD1. Germline V gene sequence: CDR1 SQVTM, CDR2 ANQGSEA. V shed 3 bases, J shed 7 bases, and the junction held 7 bases outside the gene matches. The CDR3 extends over 14 amino acids. DNA of the CDR3: TGCAGCGTTGACCCCGGACAGGGGAAGAATGAGCAGTTCTTC. This gives the protein CSVDPGQGKNEQFF.

Concerning this clone: The same CDR3 can be traced to other DNA sequences in this sample. The chain recombines TRBV5-1 with TRBJ2-7; the D is unclear. The CDR3 is 13 residues long. V was pared by 0 bases and J by 3 bases, with 7 bases between. Germline values: CDR1 SGHRS, CDR2 YFSETQ. CDR3 bases: TGCGCCAGCAGCTTGGGGCTAAACTACGAGCAGTACTTC. This translates into CASSLGLNYEQYF. Looking up the rest from reference TRBV5-1 and TRBJ2-7 gives the full variable domain: KAGVTQTPRYLIKTRGQQVTLSCSPISGHRSVSWYQQTPGQGLQFLFEYFSETQRNKGNFPGRFSGRQFSNSRSEMNVSTLELGDSALYLCASSLGLNYEQYFGPGTRLTVT.

Within the sample, this clone is medium-sized. The chain joins TRBV4-2 to TRBJ2-3, with a weak D call TRBD2 (6 bases). Trimming cost V 0 bases and J 2 bases, with 12 bases left between them. Germline V gives CDR1 LGHNA, CDR2 YNFKEQ. This CDR3 region has 16 residues. The CDR3 DNA reads as TGTGCCAGCAGCCAAGAGCAGGGAGGCGTCACAGATACGCAGTATTTT. It translates to CASSQEQGGVTDTQYF.

This clone was counted a few times. The chain links TRBV4-1 to TRBJ2-1; D is possibly TRBD2 (5 bases). The germline CDR1 and CDR2 sequences are MGHRA and YSYEKL. The CDR3 runs to 15 residues. V lost 1 base and J lost 6, with 13 bases in between. The CDR3 spells CASSQVRTAGNEQFF. CDR3 DNA sequence: TGCGCCAGCAGCCAAGTGCGGACTGCGGGCAATGAGCAGTTCTTC.

V usage is TRBV27 and J usage is TRBJ2-3; D uncertain. Trimming removed 5 bases at V and 1 base at J, with 4 bases between. This CDR3 spans 12 amino acids. Germline CDR1 is MNHEY and CDR2 is SMNVEV (reference sequence). The CDR3 DNA sequence: TGTGCCAGCAGTCACGGCACAGATACGCAGTATTTT. This gives the protein CASSHGTDTQYF.

The chain joins TRBV28 to TRBJ1-6; tentatively, D is TRBD1 (5 bases). CDR3 length: 15 amino acids. Germline V gene lookup returns CDR1 MDHEN and CDR2 SYDVKM. The germline V and J ends were trimmed by 6 bases and 6 bases, with 15 bases remaining between them. The CDR3 loop is CASRIGAASNSPLHF. Here the CDR3 DNA reads TGTGCCAGCAGGATAGGGGCAGCCTCTAATTCACCCCTCCACTTT.